The present entry profiles one TCR beta chain with its context. Sequenced patients had shown CD8+CD57+ cell expansion by flow cytometry. Severe acquired aplastic anemia was the diagnosis recorded for all patients. The data derive from a study of CD8+CD57+ T cells in acquired aplastic anemia. According to the study, genomic DNA was the template for TCR beta VDJ and CDR3 profiling. TCRdb itself ran the reads through MiXCR, one entry per CDR3 protein. The sample lists about 240,000 distinct CDR3 sequences; approximately 50% were seen once. This clonotype was sampled from a human donor with aplastic anemia. The sample comprised sorted CD4+, CD8+, or CD8+CD57+ T cells (not recorded which) from PBMCs.

CDR3 in DNA: TGTGCCAGCGCGGGCGTGACAGGGGAAAAGATGAACACTGAAGCTTTCTTT. This gives the protein CASAGVTGEKMNTEAFF. V is TRBV7-3 and J is TRBJ1-1; 8 bases map to TRBD1. This CDR3 region has 17 residues. V lost 8 bases and J lost 0; bases outside the gene matches: 14. Germline CDR1 reads SGHTA; CDR2 reads FQGTGA.